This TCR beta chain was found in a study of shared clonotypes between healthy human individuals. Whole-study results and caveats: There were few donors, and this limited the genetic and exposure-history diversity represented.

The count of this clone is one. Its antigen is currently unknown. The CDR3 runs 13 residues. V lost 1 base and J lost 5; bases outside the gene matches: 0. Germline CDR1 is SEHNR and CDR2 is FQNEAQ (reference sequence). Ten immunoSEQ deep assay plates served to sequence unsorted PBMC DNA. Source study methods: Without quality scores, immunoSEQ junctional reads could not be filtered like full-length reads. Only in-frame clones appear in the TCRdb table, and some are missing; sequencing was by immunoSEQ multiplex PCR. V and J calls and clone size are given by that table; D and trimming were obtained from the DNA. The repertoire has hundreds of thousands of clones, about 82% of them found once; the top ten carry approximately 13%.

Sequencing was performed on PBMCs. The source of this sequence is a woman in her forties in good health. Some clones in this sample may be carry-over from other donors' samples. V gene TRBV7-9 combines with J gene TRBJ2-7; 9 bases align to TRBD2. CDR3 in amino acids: CASSLGTSDEQYF. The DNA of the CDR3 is TGTGCCAGCAGCTTAGGGACTAGCGACGAGCAGTACTTC.